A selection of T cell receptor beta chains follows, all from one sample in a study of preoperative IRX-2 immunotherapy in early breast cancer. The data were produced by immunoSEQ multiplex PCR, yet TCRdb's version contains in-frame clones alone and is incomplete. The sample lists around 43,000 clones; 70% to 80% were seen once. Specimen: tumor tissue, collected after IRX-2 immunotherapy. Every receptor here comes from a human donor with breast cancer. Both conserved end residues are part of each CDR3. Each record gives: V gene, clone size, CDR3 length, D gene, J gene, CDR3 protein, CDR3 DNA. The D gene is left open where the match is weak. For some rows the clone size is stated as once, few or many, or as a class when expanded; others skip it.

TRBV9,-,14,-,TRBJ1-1,CASTWAQENTEAFF,TGTGCCAGCACCTGGGCCCAAGAGAACACTGAAGCTTTCTTT
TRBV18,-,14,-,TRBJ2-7,CASSPGTGSYEQYF,TGTGCCAGCTCCCCCGGGACGGGTTCCTACGAGCAGTACTTC
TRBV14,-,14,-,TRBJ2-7,CASSQYEGFYEQYF,TGTGCCAGCAGCCAATACGAGGGATTCTACGAGCAGTACTTC
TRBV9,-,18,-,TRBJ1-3,CASSRGWGTAHSGNTIYF,TGTGCCAGCAGCCGGGGATGGGGGACGGCACACTCTGGAAACACCATATATTTT
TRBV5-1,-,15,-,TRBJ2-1,CASSLSLAGNNEQFF,TGCGCCAGCAGCTTGAGCCTAGCCGGCAACAATGAGCAGTTCTTC
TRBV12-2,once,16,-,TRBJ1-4,CASRPNRAERDEKLFF,TGTGCAAGTCGCCCGAATAGAGCCGAGAGAGATGAAAAACTGTTTTTT
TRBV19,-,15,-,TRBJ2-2,CASSIVERVTGELFF,TGTGCCAGTAGTATAGTGGAACGGGTCACCGGGGAGCTGTTTTTT
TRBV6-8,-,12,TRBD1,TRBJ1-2,CASRTGGLGYTF,TGTGCCAGTCGGACAGGGGGACTTGGCTACACCTTC
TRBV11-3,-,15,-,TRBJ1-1,CASSRDGAANTEAFF,TGTGCCAGCAGCAGAGATGGGGCTGCGAACACTGAAGCTTTCTTT
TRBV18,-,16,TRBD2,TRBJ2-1,CASSPVAGENYNEQFF,TGTGCCAGCTCACCCGTAGCGGGAGAGAACTACAATGAGCAGTTCTTC
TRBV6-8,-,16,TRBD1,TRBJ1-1,CASSKGASLYGTEAFF,TGTGCCAGCAGTAAGGGGGCGTCTTTGTATGGCACTGAAGCTTTCTTT
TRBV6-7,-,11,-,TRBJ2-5,CASSKLETQYF,TGTGCCAGCAGTAAGTTAGAGACCCAGTACTTC
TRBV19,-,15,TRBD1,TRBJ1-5,CASSRDRGSNQPQHF,TGTGCCAGTAGTCGCGACAGGGGTAGCAATCAGCCCCAGCATTTT
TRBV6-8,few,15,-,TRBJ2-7,CASSSGGSGRYEQYF,TGTGCCAGCAGCTCCGGAGGGAGCGGGCGGTACGAGCAGTACTTC
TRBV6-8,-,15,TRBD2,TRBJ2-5,CASRVFAGGAETQYF,TGTGCCAGCAGGGTTTTTGCGGGAGGTGCCGAGACCCAGTACTTC
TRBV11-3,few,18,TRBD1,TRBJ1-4,CASSLDIGQGLTNEKLFF,TGTGCCAGCAGCTTGGATATCGGACAGGGTCTTACTAATGAAAAACTGTTTTTT
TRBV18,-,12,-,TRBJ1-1,CASSPLQGEAFF,TGTGCCAGCTCACCTCTACAGGGTGAAGCTTTCTTT
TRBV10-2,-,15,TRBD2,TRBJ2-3,CASNRAGGITDTQYF,TGCGCCAGCAATCGTGCGGGAGGGATTACAGATACGCAGTATTTT
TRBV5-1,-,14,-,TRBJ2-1,CASSLRQVGLEQFF,TGCGCCAGCAGCTTGAGGCAGGTTGGTTTAGAGCAGTTCTTC
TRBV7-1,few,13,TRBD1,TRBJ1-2,CASSLQGSYGYTF,TGTGCCAGCAGCTTACAGGGGAGTTATGGCTACACCTTC
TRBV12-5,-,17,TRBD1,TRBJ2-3,CASGFQTGDPDTDTQYF,TGTGCTAGTGGTTTCCAAACAGGGGATCCGGACACAGATACGCAGTATTTT
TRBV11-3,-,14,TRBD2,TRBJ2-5,CASSHSSGGETQYF,TGTGCCAGCAGTCATTCAAGCGGGGGGGAGACCCAGTACTTC
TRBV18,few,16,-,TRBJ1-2,CASSPLGGAVDYGYTF,TGTGCCAGCTCACCCCTCGGGGGGGCGGTAGACTATGGCTACACCTTC
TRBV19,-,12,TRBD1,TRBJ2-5,CASRDRLETQYF,TGTGCCAGTAGGGACAGGTTAGAGACCCAGTACTTC
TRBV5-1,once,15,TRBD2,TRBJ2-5,CASSLDPGGQETQYF,TGCGCCAGCAGCTTGGATCCGGGAGGGCAAGAGACCCAGTACTTC
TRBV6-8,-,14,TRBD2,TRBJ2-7,CASRGLAGAYEQYF,TGTGCCAGCAGGGGCCTAGCGGGGGCCTACGAGCAGTACTTC
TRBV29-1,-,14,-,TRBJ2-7,CSVARGDSPYEQYF,TGCAGCGTTGCTCGCGGGGACTCCCCCTACGAGCAGTACTTC
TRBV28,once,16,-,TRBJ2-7,CASSYLFRTSSYEQYF,TGTGCCAGCAGTTACTTGTTCCGTACTAGCTCCTACGAGCAGTACTTC
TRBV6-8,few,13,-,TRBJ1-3,CASSDPPLDTIYF,TGTGCCAGCAGTGACCCACCCTTAGACACCATATATTTT
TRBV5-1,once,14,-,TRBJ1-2,CASSLDLVLYGYTF,TGCGCCAGCAGCTTGGACCTGGTTTTGTACGGCTACACCTTC
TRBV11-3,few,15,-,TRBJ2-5,CASSLTQGWEETQYF,TGTGCCAGCAGCTTAACACAGGGTTGGGAAGAGACCCAGTACTTC
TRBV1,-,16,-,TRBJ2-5,CASSQDYQGAGETQYF,TGCGCCAGCAGCCAAGATTACCAGGGGGCGGGGGAGACCCAGTACTTC
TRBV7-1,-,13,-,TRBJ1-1,CASSLTQLTEAFF,TGTGCCAGCAGCTTAACCCAGTTAACTGAAGCTTTCTTT
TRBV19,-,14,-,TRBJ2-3,CASSIGSVADTQYF,TGTGCCAGTAGTATAGGGTCCGTGGCAGATACGCAGTATTTT
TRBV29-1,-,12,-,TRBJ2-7,CSVEIPSYEQYF,TGCAGCGTTGAAATTCCCTCCTACGAGCAGTACTTC
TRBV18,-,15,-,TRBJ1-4,CASSTTGLGNEKLFF,TGTGCCAGCTCAACGACGGGCCTAGGTAATGAAAAACTGTTTTTT
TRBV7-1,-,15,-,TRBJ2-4,CASSSGSVGKNIQYF,TGTGCCAGCAGCTCGGGGAGCGTCGGCAAAAACATTCAGTACTTC
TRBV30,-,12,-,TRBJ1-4,CAWSAGGEKLFF,TGTGCCTGGAGTGCCGGGGGAGAAAAACTGTTTTTT
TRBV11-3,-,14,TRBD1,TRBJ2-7,CASSPTGRVYEQYF,TGTGCCAGCAGCCCGACAGGGCGGGTCTACGAGCAGTACTTC
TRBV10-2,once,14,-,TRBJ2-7,CASSESTQGYEQYF,TGCGCCAGCAGTGAGTCGACTCAAGGCTACGAGCAGTACTTC
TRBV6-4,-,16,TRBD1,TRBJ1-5,CASSEALGGKNQPQHF,TGTGCCAGCAGTGAAGCGCTAGGGGGCAAGAATCAGCCCCAGCATTTT
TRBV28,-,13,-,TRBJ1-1,CASTRGRGTEAFF,TGTGCCAGCACGAGGGGGAGGGGAACTGAAGCTTTCTTT
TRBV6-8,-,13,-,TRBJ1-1,CAIREGYSTEAFF,TGTGCCATCAGGGAGGGGTATAGCACTGAAGCTTTCTTT
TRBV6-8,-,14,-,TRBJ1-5,CASSPRGEGQPQHF,TGTGCCAGCAGTCCCCGGGGGGAGGGCCAGCCCCAGCATTTT
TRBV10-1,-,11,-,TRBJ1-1,CASSQNTEAFF,TGCGCCAGCAGCCAGAACACTGAAGCTTTCTTT
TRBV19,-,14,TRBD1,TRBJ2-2,CASSLTGDTGELFF,TGTGCCAGTAGTCTAACAGGGGACACCGGGGAGCTGTTTTTT
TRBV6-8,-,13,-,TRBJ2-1,CASSGAIYNEQFF,TGTGCCAGCAGTGGGGCTATTTACAATGAGCAGTTCTTC
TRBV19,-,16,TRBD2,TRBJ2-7,CASSTPGLAGSYEQYF,TGTGCCAGTAGTACACCGGGACTAGCGGGTAGCTACGAGCAGTACTTC
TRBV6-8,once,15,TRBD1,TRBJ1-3,CASRPQGNSGNTIYF,TGTGCCAGCAGACCACAGGGGAATTCTGGAAACACCATATATTTT
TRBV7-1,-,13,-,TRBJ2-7,CASSPPLGGEQYF,TGTGCCAGTAGCCCACCTCTAGGGGGAGAGCAGTACTTC
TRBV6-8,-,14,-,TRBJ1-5,CASNGPSGNQPQHF,TGTGCCAGCAACGGACCTAGCGGCAATCAGCCCCAGCATTTT
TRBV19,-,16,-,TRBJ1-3,CASKMGTLGSGNTIYF,TGTGCCAGTAAGATGGGCACCCTCGGCTCTGGAAACACCATATATTTT